This T cell receptor beta chain was retrieved from a study of siplizumab effects on memory and regulatory T cells (dated by TCRdb to between 2019 and 2020). In terms of the full investigation: The study looked at the effect of siplizumab, an anti-CD2 antibody, on alloreactive T-cell subsets in allogeneic mixed lymphocyte reactions made from human PBMCs.

As to this clone: The clone's antigen remains unknown. Base qualities are missing; no much larger clone stands one base away.

What the authors observed across the whole study: Whether proliferating Tregs from siplizumab cultures actually had suppressive function was not functionally confirmed. The cumulative frequency of alloreactive sequences that could be traced back to unstimulated CD4+ memory T cells was significantly reduced by siplizumab. Sequences below about 10^-5 frequency were poorly captured, so only a minor fraction of alloreactive clones could be mapped to unstimulated subsets. Unstimulated naive T cells appeared more diverse than memory T cells, and naive cells seemed to contribute substantially to the alloresponse. For roughly 80-95% of proliferating CD4+ or CD8+ clones, no naive or memory phenotype could be assigned. In reactions with siplizumab, an average of around 70% of mappable alloreactive CD4+ clones were Treg-derived, compared with 26.9% in control reactions.

In the germline V gene, CDR1 corresponds to MDHEN and CDR2 to SYDVKM. Here V drops 3 bases and J drops 10 bases, and the junction holds 15 bases not matched to any gene. Including the terminal cysteine and phenylalanine, the CDR3 comprises 17 residues. The CDR3 DNA has 51 bases and is translated from base 1. The protocol used for the library was the immunoSEQ multiplex PCR assay. The deep sequencing platform assayed about 10^5 TCR templates per sample. Genomic DNA extracted from sorted T cells was used for TCRbeta CDR3 sequencing. Turning to the authors' computational methods: The R programming language was used for clonal analysis of TCRbeta CDR3 data. Alloreactive CD4+ and CD8+ clones were defined by comparing unstimulated samples with post-reaction CFSE-low samples. Regulatory or non-regulatory origin of alloreactive CD4+ clones was assigned by matching sequences to the sorted unstimulated Treg and non-Treg repertoires. Not all clones reach the TCRdb copy of this immuneACCESS table, which keeps in-frame sequences only. Checked studies attribute under half of the gap to unresolved V genes and leave the rest unexplained. The DNA gave D and trimming, while V, J and clone size come from that table. This sample comprises about 100,000 clones, more than 85% of them detected only once. Approximately 0.15% of the sample belongs to the ten largest clones.

Sorted unstimulated T cells and proliferating T cells recovered from mixed lymphocyte reactions were subjected to TCRbeta CDR3 sequencing. Fresh whole blood from around 11 HLA-typed healthy donors was used to isolate PBMCs. Sequencing was performed on CD4+ T cells sorted from blood. The rearranged segments are TRBV28 and TRBJ2-5; 12 central nucleotides agree with TRBD2. The TCR was taken from a human donor in good health. The CDR3 amino acid sequence is: CASSLSRPGLAGGSQYF. The nucleotides are TGTGCCAGCAGTTTGTCACGTCCGGGACTAGCGGGTGGGAGCCAGTACTTC.